This is a list of T cell receptor beta chains from one sample in a study of CD8 T cells in ankylosing spondylitis. TCRdb re-called the 5' RACE reads through MiXCR, storing one row per CDR3 protein. The table shows 250,000 or so distinct CDR3 sequences, with about a sixth occurring only once. The specimen was blood, either unsorted or a sorted T cell fraction (not recorded which). The receptors stem from a male donor with ankylosing spondylitis or in good health (not recorded which). Each CDR3 is given with its conserved first and last residue. The D gene is left open where the match is weak. Clone size appears in some rows only: once, few, many, or a class for an expanded clone.

cdr3_nt cdr3_aa clone_size j_call d_call v_call
TGCAGCGTTGAAGAGACTAGCGGCTACCTCTACAATGAGCAGTTCTTC CSVEETSGYLYNEQFF few TRBJ2-1 TRBD2 TRBV29-1
TGCAGCGTTGAAGACCCGGGACTAGCTGGAAACACCGGGGAGCTGTTTTTT CSVEDPGLAGNTGELFF - TRBJ2-2 TRBD2 TRBV29-1
TGTGCCAGCTCCGCGAGAGAAACTGAAGCTTTCTTT CASSARETEAFF - TRBJ1-1 - TRBV2
TGCAGTGCTAGAGATTGGTCCGGGACAGAGGGATCCTACGAGCAGTACTTC CSARDWSGTEGSYEQYF - TRBJ2-7 TRBD1 TRBV20-1
TGTGCCAGCAGTCCAGGGGACAGCTCCTACGAGCAGTACTTC CASSPGDSSYEQYF many TRBJ2-7 TRBD1 TRBV27
TGTGCCAGCAGTTTATCGAGCAATCCTCAAGAGACCCAGTACTTC CASSLSSNPQETQYF many TRBJ2-5 - TRBV27
TGTGCCTGCCGAGGGCTTGACAATGAGCAGTTCTTC CACRGLDNEQFF few TRBJ2-1 - TRBV13
TGTGCCAGCAGCATAAGCCCCAGACAGGGGTACAATGAGCAGTTCTTC CASSISPRQGYNEQFF few TRBJ2-1 TRBD1 TRBV9
TGCAGTGCTGGCAGGGGTGCCGGGGAGCTGTTTTTT CSAGRGAGELFF few TRBJ2-2 - TRBV20-1
TGTGCCAGCAGTCCTCTCGACTGGGGAAACACAGATACGCAGTATTTT CASSPLDWGNTDTQYF few TRBJ2-3 - TRBV6-1
TGTGCCAGTGCAACAGGGGGCGCATACGAGCAGTACTTC CASATGGAYEQYF few TRBJ2-7 TRBD1 TRBV6-6
TGCGCCAGCAGCAGCGGGACTAGCGGGAACCAAGAGACCCAGTACTTC CASSSGTSGNQETQYF - TRBJ2-5 TRBD2 TRBV5-1
TGTGCCAGCAGCCAAGAGGCCGGCACTGAAGCTTTCTTT CASSQEAGTEAFF few TRBJ1-1 - TRBV3-1
TGCGCCAGCAGCCGAACTAGCGGACCCCCCTACGAGCAGTACTTC CASSRTSGPPYEQYF - TRBJ2-7 TRBD2 TRBV4-1
TGTGCCAGCAGGCTACAGGGGATGAACACTGAAGCTTTCTTT CASRLQGMNTEAFF few TRBJ1-1 TRBD1 TRBV7-9
TGTGCCAGCAGCGTAGCTCTCTCTGGGGGACCTTACGAGCAGTACTTC CASSVALSGGPYEQYF - TRBJ2-7 - TRBV9
TGCAGCGATGGGACAGCCTATGGCTACACCTTC CSDGTAYGYTF few TRBJ1-2 TRBD1 TRBV29-1
TGTGCCAGCAGAGCACAGGGGCTAGAGGGGAAACTGTTTTTT CASRAQGLEGKLFF few TRBJ1-4 TRBD1 TRBV6-1
TGCGCCAGCAGTGAGTCGACGGGGCTAGCTGGTGGAAATGAGCAGTTCTTC CASSESTGLAGGNEQFF - TRBJ2-1 - TRBV10-2
TGTGCCAGCAGTACACTTATACAGGGGTTGGATGAGCAGTTCTTC CASSTLIQGLDEQFF - TRBJ2-1 TRBD1 TRBV27
TGCAGCGTTGGGTCCCTCGGCGACACGTCCTACGAGCAGTACTTC CSVGSLGDTSYEQYF many TRBJ2-7 - TRBV29-1
TGTGCCAGCAGTTTCTCGGGACTAGTGTACGAGCAGTACTTC CASSFSGLVYEQYF few TRBJ2-7 TRBD2 TRBV27
TGTGCCACCAGTGATTCTATAGAAAGCGCGGGAGACCCCAATGAGCAGTTCTTC CATSDSIESAGDPNEQFF few TRBJ2-1 TRBD2 TRBV24-1
TGCGCCAGCAGCCCCAGGACAGGGAACTATGGCTACACCTTC CASSPRTGNYGYTF many TRBJ1-2 TRBD1 TRBV4-1
TGCGCCAGCAGTGAGACTAGCGGCACCTACAATGAGCAGTTCTTC CASSETSGTYNEQFF few TRBJ2-1 TRBD2 TRBV10-2
TGTGCCAGCAGCCAAGATGGGGGGGGGCCCCAGCATTTT CASSQDGGGPQHF many TRBJ1-5 - TRBV4-2
TGTGCCAGCAGTTACACGACTAGCCACGAGCAGTTCTTC CASSYTTSHEQFF many TRBJ2-1 TRBD2 TRBV12-3/TRBV12-4
TGTGCCAGCAGTCGGATGATTCTGTTTAGGTCCTACGAGCAGTACTTC CASSRMILFRSYEQYF few TRBJ2-7 - TRBV6-2/TRBV6-3
TGCGCCAGCAGCTTACAACAGGGGGGCACTGAAGCTTTCTTT CASSLQQGGTEAFF - TRBJ1-1 TRBD1 TRBV5-1
TGTGCCAGCAGTGCGATTGACATCGCTCGGGGCTATGGCTACACCTTC CASSAIDIARGYGYTF - TRBJ1-2 - TRBV6-1
TGTGCCGCGATCGGGACTAGCGGGAGTTCGTCGACCGGCCACGAGCAGTACTTC CAAIGTSGSSSTGHEQYF few TRBJ2-7 TRBD2 TRBV10-3
TGTGCCAGTAGCCGGGGGACTAGCGGTTACAATGAGCAGTTCTTC CASSRGTSGYNEQFF - TRBJ2-1 TRBD2 TRBV19
TGTGCCAGCAGTGTCCCTTGGGACAGTTACGAGCAGTACTTC CASSVPWDSYEQYF - TRBJ2-7 TRBD1 TRBV25-1
TGTGCCATCAGTGATATTTCCGGGAGCACAGATACGCAGTATTTT CAISDISGSTDTQYF - TRBJ2-3 - TRBV10-3
TGTGCCAGCATAGCAGATGGGACCTTCTCCTACGAGCAGTACTTC CASIADGTFSYEQYF few TRBJ2-7 - TRBV2
TGTGCCAGCAGGTCGACACTCTCCTACGAGCAGTACTTC CASRSTLSYEQYF few TRBJ2-7 - TRBV12-3/TRBV12-4
TGTGCCAGCAGTTCGCCTGAAATGCATGAGCAGTTCTTC CASSSPEMHEQFF few TRBJ2-1 - TRBV12-3/TRBV12-4
TGCAGTGCCATCGGACTAGCGGGAGTATTAGGCGAGCAGTACTTC CSAIGLAGVLGEQYF - TRBJ2-7 TRBD2 TRBV20-1
TGTGCCAGCAGTCCGGGGACTAGCGGGAGTAGTGAGCAGTTCTTC CASSPGTSGSSEQFF few TRBJ2-1 TRBD2 TRBV27
TGCGCCAGCAGTGAGTTGGGCAGTCCTGAGGATTTT CASSELGSPEDF - TRBJ2-3 - TRBV10-2
TGTGCCAGCAGCTTAGATAGAGAAAACCTAGCCAAAAACATTCAGTACTTC CASSLDRENLAKNIQYF - TRBJ2-4 - TRBV7-8
TGCGCCAGCAGCCAAGATGGGGAGGGCCTGGACACTGAAGCTTTCTTT CASSQDGEGLDTEAFF - TRBJ1-1 - TRBV4-1
TGCAGTGCCTCGGACGGCGAGTACCACGAGCAGTACTTC CSASDGEYHEQYF few TRBJ2-7 - TRBV20-1
TGCAGTGCTAGTTTCCGGGGGCAAGAGACCCAGTACTTC CSASFRGQETQYF - TRBJ2-5 - TRBV20-1
TGTGCCAGCAACCCCGATGGCGGGTCTTACAATGAGCAGTTCTTC CASNPDGGSYNEQFF - TRBJ2-1 - TRBV7-3
TGCAGTGCTAGAGATAGCCTAGCGGGAGTACCAGATACGCAGTATTTT CSARDSLAGVPDTQYF - TRBJ2-3 TRBD2 TRBV20-1
TGTGCCAGCACCGACGACAGGGCCCCCTACGAGCAGTACTTC CASTDDRAPYEQYF few TRBJ2-7 TRBD1 TRBV2
TGCAGTGCCCCGACTAGCGGGATCACAGATACGCAGTATTTT CSAPTSGITDTQYF few TRBJ2-3 TRBD2 TRBV20-1
TGCGCCAGCAGCCAAGATCTATTTGGACAGGGGATCGGGGAGCTGTTTTTT CASSQDLFGQGIGELFF many TRBJ2-2 TRBD1 TRBV4-3
TGTGCTAGTGGTTTGGGACTAGCGGGAGGGCAAGATACGCAGTATTTT CASGLGLAGGQDTQYF - TRBJ2-3 TRBD2 TRBV12-5
TGTGCCAGCAGCAAAGCTAGGACTAGCGGAATAGGAGAGACCCAGTACTTC CASSKARTSGIGETQYF few TRBJ2-5 - TRBV21-1
TGTGCCAGCAGCCCCGGCAGTCCACCCCTCCACTTT CASSPGSPPLHF few TRBJ1-6 - TRBV6-5
TGTGCCAGCAGTGTAACTAGCGGGAACTACGAGCAGTACTTC CASSVTSGNYEQYF many TRBJ2-7 TRBD2 TRBV12-3/TRBV12-4
TGCGCCAGCAGCCAAGCTTTTACGAGCTCTGGAAACACCATATATTTT CASSQAFTSSGNTIYF few TRBJ1-3 - TRBV4-1
TGCAGTGCTAGAGATTCTCAAGGGGCGAGGGTTTGGGAGCAGTACTTC CSARDSQGARVWEQYF - TRBJ2-7 - TRBV20-1
TGTGCCAGCAGCTTAGTAGGGTTTCCAGAGCAGTTCTTC CASSLVGFPEQFF few TRBJ2-1 - TRBV7-9
TGTGCCAGCAGCTCTCTTGCCGGGGGGGATAAAGATACGCAGTATTTT CASSSLAGGDKDTQYF - TRBJ2-3 TRBD2 TRBV7-8
TGTGCCAGCAGGGGTTACGAGCAGTACTTC CASRGYEQYF many TRBJ2-7 - TRBV2
TGTGCCAGCAGCTTGACGGGAGGCTCTAGCTCCTACGAGCAGTACTTC CASSLTGGSSSYEQYF - TRBJ2-7 TRBD2 TRBV7-8